Listed below are T cell receptor beta chains from one sample, sequenced in a study of T cells expressing NK-cell markers. TCRdb re-called the 5' RACE reads, yielding one record per CDR3 amino acid sequence without DNA. The sample totals approximately 550,000 distinct CDR3 sequences; its top ten clones hold approximately 3.6%. The sequenced sample was blood T cells: a sorted CD56 or NKG2C T cell subset, CD4+ or CD8+ T cells, or bulk PBMC T cells (not recorded which). These receptors came from a young man in good health. Each CDR3 is given with its conserved first and last residue. Each record gives: CDR3 protein, J gene, V gene.

CASSEFRGYTEAFF | TRBJ1-1 | TRBV6-1
CSARVEGVGSYNSPLHF | TRBJ1-6 | TRBV20-1
CASSLDKPSTDTQYF | TRBJ2-3 | TRBV5-1
CASSPFRNTDTQYF | TRBJ2-3 | TRBV18
CASRDRGRLYF | TRBJ1-1 | TRBV6-5
CAISAVLAGEGGELFF | TRBJ2-2 | TRBV10-3
CSAHDRAPTDTQYF | TRBJ2-3 | TRBV20-1
CSAARGQGRTLEQYF | TRBJ2-7 | TRBV20-1
CASSDGWRQVGQETQYF | TRBJ2-5 | TRBV5-1
CASTPFGSGMKEQFF | TRBJ2-1 | TRBV5-1
CASNLQGSGNTIYF | TRBJ1-3 | TRBV12-3/TRBV12-4
CASSLDGRLDTEAFF | TRBJ1-1 | TRBV5-1
CASSSTGVRSGNTIYF | TRBJ1-3 | TRBV6-2/TRBV6-3
CSAGTRQDTQYF | TRBJ2-3 | TRBV29-1
CASGQGLVSKNIQYF | TRBJ2-4 | TRBV12-3/TRBV12-4
CASSLGVLAVYEQYF | TRBJ2-7 | TRBV28
CSVVVAGVYEAFF | TRBJ1-1 | TRBV29-1
CSVEAGASGASTDTQYF | TRBJ2-3 | TRBV29-1
CASSFPTSGGNEQFF | TRBJ2-1 | TRBV7-9
CASSQAWSEAYEQYF | TRBJ2-7 | TRBV4-3
CASSLMTGGNTEAFF | TRBJ1-1 | TRBV7-8
CASSSYGTGQGINYGYTF | TRBJ1-2 | TRBV5-1
CASSLTQGDNEQFF | TRBJ2-1 | TRBV7-9
CASSRGPLGTEAFF | TRBJ1-1 | TRBV5-1
CATSHQGGETQYF | TRBJ2-5 | TRBV24-1
CASSARDFNSPLHF | TRBJ1-6 | TRBV9
CASTARDRDWRAEAFF | TRBJ1-1 | TRBV12-3/TRBV12-4
CSVSNGGQGTEAFF | TRBJ1-1 | TRBV29-1
CASSVAGTGNPHEQYF | TRBJ2-7 | TRBV9
CASSPDDSFGEKLFF | TRBJ1-4 | TRBV4-3
CSARQVMTYEQYF | TRBJ2-7 | TRBV20-1
CASSTRDRGRANTGELFF | TRBJ2-2 | TRBV9